A selection of T cell receptor beta chains follows, all from one sample in a study of blood T cell repertoires in COVID-19. The data were produced by immunoSEQ multiplex PCR, yet TCRdb's version contains in-frame clones alone and is incomplete. The repertoire holds more than 300,000 clones, over 90% seen once, with 3.5% to 5% in the top ten. The material sequenced was PBMCs or T cells enriched from blood (not recorded which). All receptors come from a woman aged 25-40 years who had been exposed to COVID-19. Each CDR3 is given with its conserved first and last residue. A D gene is named only where the DNA matches it firmly. Size tells how often a clone was seen (once, few, many) or the class of an expanded clone, and some rows leave it out.

J gene | D gene | V gene | clone size | CDR3 DNA | CDR3 protein
TRBJ2-7 | TRBD1 | TRBV7-9 | NA | TGTGCCAGCAGCGCCCCCGGGACAGGGGTCGCCTACGAGCAGTACTTC | CASSAPGTGVAYEQYF
TRBJ1-2 | NA | TRBV6-5 | NA | TGTGCCAACGGTGGGGGGAACTATGGCTACACCTTC | CANGGGNYGYTF
TRBJ1-5 | TRBD1 | TRBV4-2 | once | TGTGCCAGCAGCCAACACCAGGGGGGCATTAGCAATCAGCCCCAGCATTTT | CASSQHQGGISNQPQHF
TRBJ2-1 | NA | TRBV29-1 | NA | TGCAGCTCCCAGGAGGGGGCGAGCTCCTACAATGAGCAGTTCTTC | CSSQEGASSYNEQFF
TRBJ1-2 | TRBD1 | TRBV2 | NA | TGTGCCAGCAGTGCCGGGACAGGGTTAAACTATGGCTACACCTTC | CASSAGTGLNYGYTF
TRBJ1-2 | NA | TRBV19 | once | TGTGCCAGCCGACAAACTGCCGGCAACTATGGCTACACCTTC | CASRQTAGNYGYTF
TRBJ1-1 | NA | TRBV2 | NA | TGTGCCAGCAGTGGAATGGAGACTGAAGCTTTCTTT | CASSGMETEAFF
TRBJ1-5 | TRBD1 | TRBV5-6 | NA | TGTGCCAGCAGCTTGGCAGTCCAGGGGGGACGGGGCAATCAGCCCCAGCATTTT | CASSLAVQGGRGNQPQHF
TRBJ2-3 | TRBD2 | TRBV5-1 | NA | TGCGCCAGCAGCAACGGGGGGGCTGGAGATACGCAGTATTTT | CASSNGGAGDTQYF
TRBJ2-5 | TRBD1 | TRBV5-1 | NA | TGCGCCAGCAGCGTGACAGGGCTCCAAGAGACCCAGTACTTC | CASSVTGLQETQYF
TRBJ1-2 | NA | TRBV14 | NA | TGTGCCAGCAGCCAGGCTCCCTCCTATGGCTACACCTTC | CASSQAPSYGYTF
TRBJ1-3 | TRBD1 | TRBV9 | NA | TGTGCCAGCAGCGTACGGACAGGGGTTGGAAACACCATATATTTT | CASSVRTGVGNTIYF
TRBJ2-3 | NA | TRBV20-1 | NA | TGCAGTGCTAGTCGGGACTCCGGCACAGATACGCAGTATTTT | CSASRDSGTDTQYF
TRBJ1-3 | NA | TRBV10-3 | few | TGTGCCATCAGTGAGGGAGGTAACACCATATATTTT | CAISEGGNTIYF
TRBJ2-7 | TRBD1 | TRBV13 | NA | TGTGCCAGCAGCCGCCGGGACAGGGGTTCCTACGAGCAGTACTTC | CASSRRDRGSYEQYF
TRBJ1-6 | NA | TRBV6-4 | once | TGTGCCAGCAGTTTGGGGCAGGGGTTGAATTCACCCCTCCACTTT | CASSLGQGLNSPLHF
TRBJ1-3 | NA | TRBV2 | NA | TGTGCCAGCAGTGAATTATCCGGCGGGGCAGGGAAGAGAAACACCATATATTTT | CASSELSGGAGKRNTIYF
TRBJ2-7 | NA | TRBV30 | once | TGTGCCTGGAGCGATCCGTGGGGCCGCACCTACGAGCAGTACTTC | CAWSDPWGRTYEQYF
TRBJ1-1 | NA | TRBV24-1 | NA | TGTGCCACCAGTCCTCGGGGGGTCAACACTGAAGCTTTCTTT | CATSPRGVNTEAFF
TRBJ2-5 | TRBD2 | TRBV7-9 | NA | TGTGCCAGCAGCCCAGAGGCTAGCGGGGGGGCCGGAGAGACCCAGTACTTC | CASSPEASGGAGETQYF
TRBJ1-5 | NA | TRBV4-1 | once | TGCGCCAGCAGCCAAACGACAGGAGAGTATAGCAATCAGCCCCAGCATTTT | CASSQTTGEYSNQPQHF
TRBJ1-2 | NA | TRBV12-3/TRBV12-4 | NA | TGTGCCAGCAGATTACAGGGTTTGGATGGCTACACCTTC | CASRLQGLDGYTF
TRBJ2-5 | TRBD2 | TRBV5-1 | NA | TGCGCCAGCAGCTTGGGGATAGCGGGAAAACAAGAGACCCAGTACTTC | CASSLGIAGKQETQYF
TRBJ1-1 | NA | TRBV7-9 | NA | TGTGCCCACCATCGGGGGGGTCGGATGAACACTGAAGCTTTCTTT | CAHHRGGRMNTEAFF
TRBJ2-7 | NA | TRBV7-2 | NA | TGTGCCAGCAGCTCTCGACTTTTAACCTACGAGCAGTACTTC | CASSSRLLTYEQYF
TRBJ1-2 | NA | TRBV5-8 | NA | TGTGCCAGCAGCCTAAATACCGGACACCTCCTCTATGGCTACACCTTC | CASSLNTGHLLYGYTF
TRBJ1-1 | NA | TRBV27 | once | TGTGCCAGCAGTTCAGACAGAAACGGTGGGCCTGAAGCTTTCTTT | CASSSDRNGGPEAFF
TRBJ1-4 | NA | TRBV5-4 | once | TGTGCCAGCAGCTTGAACGGACTTGAAAAACTGTTTTTT | CASSLNGLEKLFF
TRBJ1-1 | TRBD1 | TRBV28 | NA | TGTGCCAGCAGTTACGGACAGGTTGGGAAGACTGAAGCTTTCTTT | CASSYGQVGKTEAFF
TRBJ2-3 | TRBD2 | TRBV5-1 | NA | TGCGCCAGCAGCTTAGCGGGGGGGCCCGGAGATACGCAGTATTTT | CASSLAGGPGDTQYF
TRBJ2-7 | NA | TRBV6-7 | NA | TGTGCCGGCTCCGCGGCCGGGGTCTCCGAGCAGTACTTC | CAGSAAGVSEQYF
TRBJ1-2 | NA | TRBV30 | NA | TGTGCCTGGAGTGTACAGCATGGCTACACCTTC | CAWSVQHGYTF
TRBJ2-2 | TRBD1 | TRBV24-1 | NA | TGTGCCACCAGTGACCGGGGACAGGGAAACACCGGGGAGCTGTTTTTT | CATSDRGQGNTGELFF
TRBJ2-5 | NA | TRBV5-1 | NA | TGCGCCAGCAGAAGGGGGGGCGTAGAAGGGGAGACCCAGTACTTC | CASRRGGVEGETQYF
TRBJ2-1 | TRBD2 | TRBV9 | once | TGTGCCAGCAGCGCCGACGGACTAGAGGCCAATGAGCAGTTCTTC | CASSADGLEANEQFF
TRBJ1-5 | TRBD1 | TRBV10-3 | NA | TGTGCCATCAGTTCGTCCGGGACAGGGCCCTTCGGGAATCAGCCCCAGCATTTT | CAISSSGTGPFGNQPQHF
TRBJ2-7 | TRBD1 | TRBV15 | NA | TGTGCCACCAGCAGAGAGCCGGGACAGTCCTACGAGCAGTACTTC | CATSREPGQSYEQYF
TRBJ1-3 | NA | TRBV30 | many | TGTGCCTGGAATGGTGGGGGGGTCACCATATATTTT | CAWNGGGVTIYF
TRBJ1-6 | TRBD1 | TRBV19 | NA | TGTGCCAGTAGACCCGGGACAGCCATCTCACCCCTCCACTTT | CASRPGTAISPLHF
TRBJ2-3 | TRBD2 | TRBV19 | NA | TGTGCCAGTAGTCAAGTACTCGGGGGGTTGGTCGGCACAGATACGCAGTATTTT | CASSQVLGGLVGTDTQYF
TRBJ2-7 | NA | TRBV6-2/TRBV6-3 | NA | TGTGCCAGCAGTGTAACAGCCGCCTACGAGCAGTACTTC | CASSVTAAYEQYF
TRBJ1-3 | NA | TRBV28 | NA | TGTGCCAGCAGCCCGTACTCTGGAAACACCATATATTTT | CASSPYSGNTIYF
TRBJ1-2 | TRBD1 | TRBV2 | NA | TGTGCCAGCAGGGCAGGGGGGTATAACTATGGCTACACCTTC | CASRAGGYNYGYTF
TRBJ1-1 | NA | TRBV7-9 | once | TGTGCCAGCAGCTCGAGAGCGGGGATGAACACTGAAGCTTTCTTT | CASSSRAGMNTEAFF
TRBJ1-2 | NA | TRBV18 | NA | TGTGCCAGCTCACCAACCCAGAGAGGGCAACGGTCTGGCTACACCTTC | CASSPTQRGQRSGYTF
TRBJ1-2 | TRBD1 | TRBV5-4 | NA | TGTGCCAGCACCCCGGGGGGACAGGGGGTCTATGGCTACACCTTC | CASTPGGQGVYGYTF